This TCR beta chain was recovered during a study of OX40 agonist ivuxolimab in advanced cancers. The V gene lost 4 bases and the J gene lost 5 bases, with 8 bases spanning the gap. CDR3 length: 12 amino acids. CDR1 and CDR2 (germline): MNHEY, SMNVEV (reference sequence). Only in-frame clones appear in the TCRdb table, and some are missing; sequencing was by immunoSEQ multiplex PCR. The table records about 67,000 clones, approximately 90% of them present only once. Blood sampling took place at baseline, cycle 4 day 1, and cycle 7 day 1. This specimen was CD4+ or CD8+ T cells sorted from blood, taken in a trial of the OX40 agonist ivuxolimab. The genes are TRBV27 and TRBJ1-2; a possible D gene is TRBD1 (6 bases). This sequence was found in an adult with an advanced solid tumor such as melanoma, head and neck, liver or kidney cancer. CDR3 bases: TGTGCCAGCAGTTCACAGGGATATGGCTACACCTTC. Translating gives CASSSQGYGYTF.